This T cell receptor (beta chain) was captured in a study of T cells in Graves' hyperthyroidism and ophthalmopathy. Clinicians diagnosed patients from clinical symptoms, serum thyroxine and TRAb, thyroid ultrasound and orbital computed tomography. TCR beta CDR3 regions were amplified from RNA transcripts. The HTBI primer set drove a first-round RT-PCR of the TCR CDR3. TCRdb independently ran MiXCR on the multiplex PCR reads; one entry per CDR3 protein. The sample records 500,000 to 650,000 distinct CDR3 sequences, approximately 17% being singletons. The sample holds many counts of this clonotype. With V trimmed by 6 bases and J by 9 bases, 6 bases remained unmatched. Germline V gene sequence: CDR1 MDHEN, CDR2 SYDVKM. The CDR3 length is 13 residues.

The chain employs TRBV28 and TRBJ2-1; 9 bases are a match to TRBD1. Sequenced: blood. The TCR was taken from a young woman with Graves' ophthalmopathy. The chain's CDR3 is CASRETGGTEQFF. CDR3 sequence (DNA): TGTGCCAGCAGGGAGACAGGGGGTACTGAGCAGTTCTTC.